This is a list of T cell receptor beta chains from one sample in a study of blood T cell repertoires in COVID-19. The table came from immunoSEQ multiplex PCR; TCRdb's copy has only in-frame clones and leaves some out. The sample lists approximately 160,000 clones; more than 80% were seen once. The sequenced sample was peripheral blood. Receptors originate from a woman aged 55-69 years with COVID-19, enrolled during active disease. Each CDR3 is given with its conserved first and last residue. D genes are given only for firm matches. Some rows have no size entry. The others give once, few or many, or a class for an expanded clone.

V,J,D,size,CDR3,DNA
TRBV9,TRBJ1-3,TRBD1,.,CASSVTTDRGPTGNTIYF,TGTGCCAGCAGCGTAACCACCGACAGGGGGCCAACTGGAAACACCATATATTTT
TRBV2,TRBJ1-1,TRBD1,.,CASRKTGTEGTEAFF,TGTGCCAGCAGAAAGACAGGGACGGAAGGCACTGAAGCTTTCTTT
TRBV7-7,TRBJ2-7,.,.,CASSLTDTYEQYF,TGTGCTAGCAGCTTGACAGATACCTACGAGCAGTACTTC
TRBV4-3,TRBJ2-4,.,.,CAPTAGLENIHYF,TGCGCCCCTACAGCGGGCCTCGAAAACATTCATTACTTC
TRBV6-5,TRBJ1-5,.,.,CASSRSSDQPQHF,TGTGCCAGCAGTAGATCCTCGGATCAGCCCCAGCATTTT
TRBV10-3,TRBJ2-2,.,.,CATRWASNTGELFF,TGTGCCACCCGGTGGGCCTCGAACACCGGGGAGCTGTTTTTT
TRBV13,TRBJ1-5,TRBD1,.,CASSWGQGDPSQHF,TGTGCCAGCAGCTGGGGACAGGGGGACCCTAGTCAGCATTTT
TRBV10-3,TRBJ2-5,TRBD2,.,CAISESEGLRGAQYF,TGTGCCATCAGTGAGTCAGAGGGACTTCGGGGGGCCCAGTACTTC
TRBV7-3,TRBJ1-1,.,.,CASRLAAVLNTEAFF,TGTGCCAGCAGGCTCGCGGCGGTCCTGAACACTGAAGCTTTCTTT
TRBV28,TRBJ2-7,.,.,CASSPRTATTSYEQYF,TGTGCCAGCAGTCCCCGGACAGCTACCACCTCCTACGAGCAGTACTTC
TRBV5-1,TRBJ2-2,.,.,CASSLTGAGELFF,TGCGCCAGCAGCTTAACGGGTGCCGGGGAGCTGTTTTTT
TRBV19,TRBJ1-2,.,.,CASSGFPGDYGYTF,TGTGCCAGTAGTGGGTTCCCCGGGGACTATGGCTACACCTTC
TRBV2,TRBJ1-1,.,.,CASSGDINTEAFF,TGTGCCAGCAGTGGAGATATAAACACTGAAGCTTTCTTT
TRBV3-1/TRBV3-2,TRBJ2-7,.,few,CASSQANRVEQYF,TGTGCCAGCAGCCAAGCTAATCGGGTAGAGCAGTACTTC
TRBV7-3,TRBJ2-2,.,.,CASSRIGTLNTGELFF,TGTGCCAGCAGCCGTATCGGGACTTTGAACACCGGGGAGCTGTTTTTT